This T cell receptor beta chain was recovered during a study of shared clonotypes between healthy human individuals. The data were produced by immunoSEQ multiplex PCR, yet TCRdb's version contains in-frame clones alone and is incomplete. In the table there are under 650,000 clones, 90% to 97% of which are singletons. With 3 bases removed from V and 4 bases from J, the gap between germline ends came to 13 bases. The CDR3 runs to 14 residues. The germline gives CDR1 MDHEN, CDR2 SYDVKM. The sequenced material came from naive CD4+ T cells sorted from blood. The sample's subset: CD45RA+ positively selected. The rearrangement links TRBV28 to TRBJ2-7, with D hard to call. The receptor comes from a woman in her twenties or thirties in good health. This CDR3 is CASSFKSGSYEQYF. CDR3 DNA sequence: TGTGCCAGCAGTTTCAAGAGTGGGTCGTACGAGCAGTACTTC. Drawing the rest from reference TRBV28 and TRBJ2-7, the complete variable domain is DVKVTQSSRYLVKRTGEKVFLECVQDMDHENMFWYRQDPGLGLRLIYFSYDVKMKEKGDIPEGYSVSREKKERFSLILESASTNQTSMYLCASSFKSGSYEQYFGPGTRLTVT.